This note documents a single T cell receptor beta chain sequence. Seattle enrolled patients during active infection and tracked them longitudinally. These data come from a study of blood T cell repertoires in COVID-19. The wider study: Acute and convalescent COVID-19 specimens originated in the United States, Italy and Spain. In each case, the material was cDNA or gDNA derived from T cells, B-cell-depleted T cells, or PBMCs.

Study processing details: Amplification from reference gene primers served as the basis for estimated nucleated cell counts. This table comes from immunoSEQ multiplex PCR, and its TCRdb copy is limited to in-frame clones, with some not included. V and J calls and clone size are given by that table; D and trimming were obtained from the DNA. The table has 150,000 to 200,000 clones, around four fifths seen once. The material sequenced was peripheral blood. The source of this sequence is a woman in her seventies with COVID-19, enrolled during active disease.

The CDR3 coding sequence is TGCGCCAGCAGGGGCGACGGGGTACGGTTCACAGATACGCAGTATTTT. It yields the protein CASRGDGVRFTDTQYF. The chain recombines TRBV5-1 with TRBJ2-3; maybe TRBD2 (5 bases). The V end lost 5 bases, the J end lost 2 bases, and 18 bases lay between the germline ends. The CDR3 extends over 16 amino acids. The germline CDR1 and CDR2 sequences are SGHRS and YFSETQ.